This T cell receptor (beta chain) was identified during a study of identical twins. Whole-study results and caveats: The study drew conclusions from cross-sectional statistical analysis, not from following the same donors.

V was clipped by 3 bases and J by 8 bases; unmatched bases: 8. The V gene's germline CDR1 is SQVTM and CDR2 ANQGSEA. The CDR3 is 15 amino acids. This clonotype was observed once. Its antigen is still unknown. A universal primer site was created by template switching, with the cDNA bearing unique molecular identifiers. TCRdb ran MiXCR on the 5' RACE reads and lists one entry per CDR3 protein. The data hold some 320,000 distinct CDR3 sequences, with around 12% observed a single time. The data also belong to a second study, concerning yellow fever vaccine responses in identical twins. This second study says: Twins reportedly mounted vaccine T cell responses that seemed partly convergent, partly personalized.

The V call is TRBV29-1, the J call TRBJ2-1, with 12 positions matching TRBD2. Sample: CD8+ T cells sorted from blood. The clonotype originates from a woman aged 18-35 years in good health. CDR3 nucleotides: TGCAGCGTTGAGAGGACTAGCGGGATACTTGATGAGCAGTTCTTC. It translates to CSVERTSGILDEQFF.